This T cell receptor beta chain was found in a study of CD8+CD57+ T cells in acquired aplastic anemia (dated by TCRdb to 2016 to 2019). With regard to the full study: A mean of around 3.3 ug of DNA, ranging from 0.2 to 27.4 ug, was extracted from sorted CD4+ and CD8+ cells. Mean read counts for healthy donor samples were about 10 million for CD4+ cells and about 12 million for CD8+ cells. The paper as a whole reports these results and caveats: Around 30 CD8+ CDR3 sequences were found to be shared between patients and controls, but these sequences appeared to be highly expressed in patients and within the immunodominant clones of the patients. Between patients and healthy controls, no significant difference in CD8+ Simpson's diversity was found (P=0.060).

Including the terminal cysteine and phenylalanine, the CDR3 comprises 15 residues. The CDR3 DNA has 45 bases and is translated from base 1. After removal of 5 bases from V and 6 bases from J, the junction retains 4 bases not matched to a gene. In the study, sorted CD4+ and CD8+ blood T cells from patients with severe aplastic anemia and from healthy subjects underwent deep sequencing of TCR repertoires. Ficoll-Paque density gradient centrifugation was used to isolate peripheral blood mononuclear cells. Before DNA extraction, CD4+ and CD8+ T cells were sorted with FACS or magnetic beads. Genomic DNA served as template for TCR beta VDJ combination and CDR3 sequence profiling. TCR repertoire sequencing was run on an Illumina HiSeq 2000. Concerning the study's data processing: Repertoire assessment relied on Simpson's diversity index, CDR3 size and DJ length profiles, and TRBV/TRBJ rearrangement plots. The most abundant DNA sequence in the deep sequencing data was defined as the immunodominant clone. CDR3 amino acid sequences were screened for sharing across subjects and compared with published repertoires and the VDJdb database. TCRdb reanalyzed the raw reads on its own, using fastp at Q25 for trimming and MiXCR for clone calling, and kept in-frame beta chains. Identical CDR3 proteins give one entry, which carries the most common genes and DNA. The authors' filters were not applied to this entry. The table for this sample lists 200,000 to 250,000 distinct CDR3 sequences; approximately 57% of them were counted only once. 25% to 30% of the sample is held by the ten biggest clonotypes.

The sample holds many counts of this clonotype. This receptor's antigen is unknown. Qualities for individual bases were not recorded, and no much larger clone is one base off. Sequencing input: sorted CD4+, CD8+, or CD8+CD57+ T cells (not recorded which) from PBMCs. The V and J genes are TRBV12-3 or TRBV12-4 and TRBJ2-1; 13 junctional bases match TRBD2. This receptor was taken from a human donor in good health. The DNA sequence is TGTGCCAGCAGTCAGACTAGCGGGGGGATCAATGAGCAGTTCTTC. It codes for CASSQTSGGINEQFF.